Described below is a single T cell receptor beta chain sequence and its context. The antigen is not known. Germline V gives CDR1 LNHNV, CDR2 YYDKDF (reference sequence). The CDR3 length is 17 residues. The V and J ends lost 6 bases and 8 bases, in that order; junction bases with no gene match: 19. The sample comes from a study of CD8 T cells in Susac syndrome. The study, taken as a whole, reports: The study admitted that it had a relatively small number of individuals in its TCR sequencing and HLA analysis.

Sequencing targeted TCR beta in T cells from blood (CD8+ and CD4+). Controls were healthy donors chosen to match patients in age and sex. Random hexamers served to reverse transcribe about 0.5 to 1 ug RNA. MiXCR was run by TCRdb on the immunoSEQ multiplex PCR reads, yielding one entry per CDR3 protein. Among around 150,000 distinct CDR3 sequences listed, around 94% were seen once. The chain employs TRBV15 and TRBJ2-1; TRBD1 matches at 7 bases. Sequencing was performed on CD4+ T cells from PBMCs. This sequence was found in a human donor in good health. The CDR3: CATRPRTGQPVGDEQFF. The CDR3 DNA reads TGTGCCACCAGGCCCCGGACGGGACAGCCCGTGGGGGATGAGCAGTTCTTC.